Below are 8 T cell receptor beta chains sequenced from a single sample in a study of blood T cell repertoires in COVID-19. The protocol was immunoSEQ multiplex PCR, while the TCRdb copy is restricted to in-frame clones and leaves out a portion. The data contain roughly 200,000 clones, roughly 90% of them seen just once; the ten biggest clones take up 3.5% to 4%. The sample consisted of PBMCs or T cells enriched from blood (not recorded which). These receptors were obtained from a woman aged 25 to 39 with acute COVID-19.

The gene calls are TRBV7-9 and TRBJ1-5; D is undetermined. Trimming pared 4 bases from V and 9 bases from J, leaving 19 bases between. In germline, CDR1 is SEHNR, CDR2 FQNEAQ (reference sequence). The CDR3 runs 15 residues. CDR3 sequence: CASSSSSAGSGPQHF. The CDR3 nucleotides are TGTGCCAGCAGCTCTTCCTCCGCCGGGTCGGGGCCCCAGCATTTT.

The chain employs TRBV13 and TRBJ2-1; possibly TRBD1 for D (6 bases). The ends were cut back, 0 bases at V and 9 bases at J, with 15 bases in the middle. Germline V gene data show CDR1 as PRHDT and CDR2 as FYEKMQ (reference sequence). This CDR3 comprises 15 residues. The CDR3 DNA reads TGTGCCAGCAGCTTAGGGCCCCGGACAGTAGGTGAGCAGTTCTTC. Its protein is CASSLGPRTVGEQFF.

The chain employs TRBV7-8 and TRBJ2-5, with D possibly being TRBD2 (5 bases). V was clipped by 5 bases and J by 5 bases, with 18 bases between them. From germline, CDR1 is SGHVS and CDR2 FQNEAQ. The CDR3 length is 15 residues. The CDR3 here is CASSIRGLHGETQYF. CDR3 nucleotides: TGTGCCAGCAGCATTCGGGGTCTCCACGGGGAGACCCAGTACTTC.

In this sample, this clone turned up once. The V gene is TRBV10-3, the J gene TRBJ2-7, with 9 bases fitting TRBD1. The germline V gene encodes CDR1 ENHRY and CDR2 SYGVKD. This CDR3 is built from 14 residues. V dropped 5 bases and J dropped 1; count of bases not matched to a gene: 3. Written as DNA, the CDR3 is TGTGCCATCAGTCCGGGACAGGGATCCTACGAGCAGTACTTC. Protein: CAISPGQGSYEQYF.

The rearrangement uses TRBV20-1 and TRBJ1-2; no firm D call. CDR3 length: 10 residues. Trimming took 3 bases from V and 8 from J, leaving 7 bases between them. CDR1 is DFQATT, CDR2 SNEGSKA, per germline (reference sequence). The CDR3 DNA sequence: TGCAGTGCTAGGTTTGAGGGCTACACCTTC. Residues: CSARFEGYTF.

V is TRBV24-1 and J is TRBJ2-2; D is uncertain. The germline V and J ends were trimmed by 4 bases and 5 bases, with 19 bases remaining between them. This CDR3 is 17 amino acids long. Germline values: CDR1 KGHDR, CDR2 SFDVKD. The DNA for the CDR3 is TGTGCCACCAGTGACCCGACTGAATCCCCGTGGACCGGGGAGCTGTTTTTT. This sequence encodes CATSDPTESPWTGELFF.

The V call is TRBV5-4, the J call TRBJ1-5; 8 positions agree with TRBD1. The germline CDR1 and CDR2 sequences are SGHNT and YYREEE (reference sequence). CDR3 length: 15 residues. Losses at the gene ends were 2 bases for V and 6 bases for J; bases not matched to a gene: 7. CDR3 loop: CASSLSPDRAQPQHF. In DNA form, the CDR3 reads TGTGCCAGCAGCTTAAGTCCGGACAGGGCTCAGCCCCAGCATTTT.

The V call is TRBV2, the J call TRBJ1-1, with D perhaps TRBD1 (5 bases). The CDR3 is made up of 16 amino acids. V gave up 5 bases and J gave up 0 bases, with 16 bases separating them. Germline loops: CDR1 SNHLY, CDR2 FYNNEI. The CDR3 loop reads CASSQKGSVMNTEAFF. The CDR3 bases are TGTGCCAGCAGTCAAAAGGGGTCGGTGATGAACACTGAAGCTTTCTTT.